This T cell receptor (beta chain) was retrieved from a study of siplizumab effects on memory and regulatory T cells. Some clones are missing from TCRdb's copy, which holds only in-frame ones; the method was immunoSEQ multiplex PCR. The sample includes 110,000 or so clones, over 85% of them seen just once. The J segment lost 4 bases and the V segment lost 4 bases, leaving 9 bases of the junction unmatched. The CDR3 is 16 residues long. Per germline, CDR1 SGHRS and CDR2 YFSETQ. The gene calls are TRBV5-1 and TRBJ2-3, with 10 bases aligning to TRBD2. Sequenced material: non-Treg CD4+ T cells sorted from blood. This receptor was taken from a human donor in good health. CDR3 sequence: CASSHGTSEISDTQYF. CDR3 DNA sequence: TGCGCCAGCAGCCATGGGACTAGCGAGATCTCAGATACGCAGTATTTT.